This passage covers 20 T cell receptor beta chains from one sample sequenced in a study of blood T cell repertoires in COVID-19. Some clones are missing from TCRdb's copy, which holds only in-frame ones; the method was immunoSEQ multiplex PCR. The repertoire holds about 300,000 clones, with around 87% as singletons. The sample comprised peripheral blood. The receptor source for this set is a man between 65 and 80 years old with acute or convalescent COVID-19.

This rearrangement joins TRBV5-4 to TRBJ1-6; TRBD1 matches 7 bases. Germline V lookup: CDR1 SGHNT, CDR2 YYREEE (reference sequence). The CDR3 covers 17 residues. After removal of 2 bases from V and 5 bases from J, the junction contained 10 bases not matched to a gene. CDR3 residues: CASSLGGRGRDNSPLHF. Here the CDR3 DNA reads TGTGCCAGCAGCTTAGGGGGCAGGGGCCGGGATAATTCACCCCTCCACTTT. The whole variable domain, filled in from reference TRBV5-4 and TRBJ1-6, reads ETGVTQSPTHLIKTRGQQVTLRCSSQSGHNTVSWYQQALGQGPQFIFQYYREEENGRGNFPPRFSGLQFPNYSSELNVNALELDDSALYLCASSLGGRGRDNSPLHFGNGTRLTVT.

The chain's CDR3 is CASSASPSGYYEQYF. The CDR3 DNA is TGTGCCAGCAGCGCCTCGCCTAGCGGTTACTACGAGCAGTACTTC. J is TRBJ2-7 and V is TRBV9; 7 bases match TRBD2. The CDR3 has 15 residues. V gave up 3 bases and J gave up 3 bases; unmatched junction bases: 9. Per the germline V gene, CDR1 is SGDLS and CDR2 is YYNGEE.

Here the CDR3 DNA reads TGTGCCAGCAGTATGGACAGATCCTATGGCTACACCTTC. This encodes CASSMDRSYGYTF. The chain joins TRBV2 to TRBJ1-2; D is perhaps TRBD1 (6 bases). Looked up from germline, CDR1 is SNHLY and CDR2 is FYNNEI. The germline V and J ends were trimmed by 5 bases and 4 bases, with 11 bases remaining between them. The CDR3 spans 13 residues.

This clone was detected only a few times. This chain connects TRBV2 to TRBJ2-5; D is uncertain. Germline V gene sequence: CDR1 SNHLY, CDR2 FYNNEI. V shed 8 bases and J shed 1 base, with 11 bases lying between them. The CDR3 consists of 13 residues. As DNA, the CDR3 is TGTGCCAGCGATAAGGAGATCCAAGAGACCCAGTACTTC. Protein: CASDKEIQETQYF. Together with reference TRBV2 and TRBJ2-5, the CDR3 gives the full variable domain: EPEVTQTPSHQVTQMGQEVILRCVPISNHLYFYWYRQILGQKVEFLVSFYNNEISEKSEIFDDQFSVERPDGSNFTLKIRSTKLEDSAMYFCASDKEIQETQYFGPGTRLLVL.

The chain recombines TRBV11-2 with TRBJ2-2, with TRBD2 as a possible D gene (5 bases). CDR1 SGHAT and CDR2 FQNNGV come from the germline V gene. The CDR3 contains 18 residues. Trimming cost V 2 bases and J 2 bases, with 18 bases left between them. DNA for the CDR3: TGTGCCAGCAGCTTATTTCTAGTGGGGAGCGCAAACACCGGGGAGCTGTTTTTT. As protein: CASSLFLVGSANTGELFF.

The rearrangement joins TRBV9 to TRBJ1-5; D might be TRBD1 (5 bases). Germline V gene data show CDR1 as SGDLS and CDR2 as YYNGEE. Between the trimmed V and J ends, which lost 4 bases and 5 bases, there was a span of 19 bases. There are 16 residues in the CDR3. The CDR3 nucleotides read TGTGCCAGCAGCAGCGGGGTGGGGGATGGTTATCAGCCCCAGCATTTT. Translated, it gives CASSSGVGDGYQPQHF.

Comments on this clone: The junction departs from the called germline gene at one end, perhaps through a read error. The chain couples TRBV6-1 to TRBJ1-1, with TRBD1 as a possible D gene (6 bases). The CDR3 covers 15 residues. Germline CDR1 is MNHNS and CDR2 is SASEGT. The CDR3 spells CASREAGTQKEKAFF. The DNA for the CDR3 is TGTGCCAGCAGAGAAGCCGGGACACAAAAAGAGAAAGCTTTCTTT.

This sequence joins TRBV3-1 (or the pseudogene TRBV3-2) and TRBJ2-4; D perhaps matches TRBD2 (5 bases). V gave up 0 bases and J gave up 6 bases, with 12 bases separating them. The CDR3 loop spans 15 amino acids. Germline values: CDR1 LGHDT, CDR2 YNNKEL (reference sequence). For the CDR3, the DNA is TGTGCCAGCAGCCAAGAACTTCGGGATATAAACATTCAGTACTTC. Encoded protein: CASSQELRDINIQYF.

This chain links TRBV27 with TRBJ2-5; D perhaps matches TRBD2 (5 bases). The CDR3 has 13 amino acids. CDR1 and CDR2 (germline): MNHEY, SMNVEV (reference sequence). The V end lost 5 bases, the J end lost 5 bases, and 12 bases lay between the germline ends. CDR3 bases: TGTGCCAGCAGTCGAACGCGGAGGGAGACCCAGTACTTC. It encodes CASSRTRRETQYF.

The chain employs TRBV18 and TRBJ2-3, with TRBD2 as a possible D gene (5 bases). CDR3 length: 14 amino acids. Germline-derived CDR1 and CDR2 are KGHSH and LQKENI. The V end was cut by 1 base, the J end by 3 bases, with 8 bases between. The CDR3 bases are TGTGCCAGCTCACCACTAGCGAAAACAGATACGCAGTATTTT. This gives the protein CASSPLAKTDTQYF.

The CDR3 sequence is CASTLHVNTEAFF. The CDR3 DNA sequence: TGTGCCAGCACCTTACACGTAAACACTGAAGCTTTCTTT. This chain joins TRBV6-5 and TRBJ1-1, with D unclear. The CDR3 is 13 residues long. V shed 7 bases and J shed 2 bases, with 11 bases lying between them. Germline CDR1 and CDR2: MNHEY and SVGAGI.

This clone was picked up a small number of times. This chain connects TRBV5-4 to TRBJ2-6; weak D call: TRBD1 (7 bases). The CDR3 runs to 16 residues. The germline CDR1 and CDR2 sequences are SGHNT and YYREEE (reference sequence). V was cut by 4 bases and J by 0 bases, with 11 bases left in between. CDR3 coding DNA: TGTGCCAGCAGCCAGGGGGGTAACTCTGGGGCCAACGTCCTGACTTTC. Translated, it gives CASSQGGNSGANVLTF.

CDR3 residues: CASGQGPGNTIYF. The CDR3 nucleotides read TGCGCCAGTGGACAGGGACCTGGAAACACCATATATTTT. The rearrangement uses TRBV4-3 and TRBJ1-3; 8 bases line up with TRBD1. V shed 9 bases, J shed 2 bases, and the junction held 3 bases outside the gene matches. The germline V gene has CDR1 LGHNA and CDR2 YSLEER. The CDR3 totals 13 residues.

The V and J genes are TRBV5-4 and TRBJ2-7; 8 bases agree with TRBD2. This CDR3 comprises 17 residues. With 0 bases clipped from V and 0 bases from J, the junction kept 8 bases outside the gene matches. CDR1 SGHNT and CDR2 YYREEE come from the germline V gene (reference sequence). The CDR3 nucleotides are TGTGCCAGCAGCTTGGGAGGGGGGAGCGGGAGCTCCTACGAGCAGTACTTC. This codes for CASSLGGGSGSSYEQYF.

This rearrangement joins TRBV29-1 to TRBJ2-1; a weak D match, TRBD2 (7 bases). The CDR3 sequence is 16 residues long. Germline lookup yields CDR1 SQVTM and CDR2 ANQGSEA. Between the trimmed V and J ends, which lost 2 bases and 0 bases, there was a span of 14 bases. The CDR3 coding sequence is TGCAGCGTTGAATTCCCGGCGGGGGCCTCCTACAATGAGCAGTTCTTC. It codes for CSVEFPAGASYNEQFF.

The chain carries TRBV5-1 and TRBJ1-2; possible D gene TRBD1, 6 bases. The CDR3 sequence is 15 residues long. CDR1 is SGHRS, CDR2 YFSETQ, per germline. Trimming took off 2 bases at V and 4 bases at J, with 15 bases between the two ends. CDR3 sequence reads: CASSLFQGKGYGYTF. As DNA, the CDR3 is TGCGCCAGCAGCTTATTTCAGGGGAAAGGCTATGGCTACACCTTC.

The chain couples TRBV27 to TRBJ2-3, with 9 bases lining up with TRBD2. With V trimmed by 5 bases and J by 1 base, 10 bases remained unmatched. Germline V gene lookup returns CDR1 MNHEY and CDR2 SMNVEV (reference sequence). This CDR3 has 17 amino acids. This chain's CDR3 is CASSKPLLAGRTDTQYF. The CDR3 nucleotides read TGTGCCAGCAGTAAGCCTCTTCTAGCGGGACGCACAGATACGCAGTATTTT.

The V and J genes are TRBV19 and TRBJ2-1, with 9 bases fitting TRBD2. The ends lost 3 bases at V and 0 bases at J; junction bases unmatched: 6. This CDR3 has 17 residues. CDR1 LNHDA and CDR2 SQIVND come from the germline V gene (reference sequence). Here the CDR3 DNA reads TGTGCCAGTAGTATCCTCGGCGGGGGGGCCTCCTACAATGAGCAGTTCTTC. Its translation: CASSILGGGASYNEQFF.

In this sample, this clone turned up a few times. The chain links TRBV7-9 to TRBJ1-6, with TRBD1 matching over 7 bases. CDR3 size: 14 residues. Per the germline V gene, CDR1 is SEHNR and CDR2 is FQNEAQ (reference sequence). Trimming removed 5 bases from V and 9 bases from J; junction bases left unmatched: 7. The CDR3 loop reads CASSERGGGSPLHF. CDR3 coding DNA: TGTGCCAGCAGCGAAAGAGGGGGCGGTTCACCCCTCCACTTT.

The chain combines TRBV20-1 with TRBJ1-1; 8 bases agree with TRBD1. The ends lost 5 bases at V and 7 bases at J; junction bases unmatched: 3. Per the germline V gene, CDR1 is DFQATT and CDR2 is SNEGSKA (reference sequence). CDR3 length: 11 residues. CDR3 DNA: TGCAGTGCTGGACAGGGCGGTGAAGCTTTCTTT. Encoded protein: CSAGQGGEAFF.